Listed below are T cell receptor beta chains from one sample, sequenced in a study of graft-versus-host responses after intestinal transplantation. Data came from immunoSEQ multiplex PCR; TCRdb stores just in-frame clones and leaves some out. This table has more than 95,000 clones, 90% to 95% appearing once. No cognate antigen is known for these TCRs. The sample here was unstimulated CD4+ T cells sorted from spleen or lymph node cells, taken before intestinal transplant. Receptors originate from a human donor who received an intestinal transplant. The CDR3 runs from the conserved cysteine through the conserved F or W. Fields, in order: CDR3 protein, V gene, clone size. The listing skips clone size in some rows; elsewhere it reads once, few, many or a size class.

cdr3_aa: CASSKQGGVGYGYTF; v_call: TRBV13; clone_size: .
cdr3_aa: CASSLGAGNTIYF; v_call: TRBV7-2; clone_size: .
cdr3_aa: CASSSGLAENNEQFF; v_call: TRBV5-1; clone_size: .
cdr3_aa: CASSIRGYGNQPQHF; v_call: TRBV19; clone_size: .
cdr3_aa: CASSAPGQNYEQYF; v_call: TRBV7-2; clone_size: .
cdr3_aa: CAWSVPRQGLGSLAKNIQYF; v_call: TRBV30; clone_size: .
cdr3_aa: CASSLGVIGANVLTF; v_call: TRBV14; clone_size: once
cdr3_aa: CASSYKRGGPDTQYF; v_call: TRBV27; clone_size: .
cdr3_aa: CASSHPGQGNTEAFF; v_call: TRBV23-1; clone_size: .
cdr3_aa: CATIPIGGSFPGELFF; v_call: TRBV19; clone_size: .
cdr3_aa: CASSYSTGGGYGYTF; v_call: TRBV6-5; clone_size: .
cdr3_aa: CASSMYLAKNIQYF; v_call: TRBV19; clone_size: .
cdr3_aa: CASSHPGQGRRNTEAFF; v_call: TRBV7-8; clone_size: .
cdr3_aa: CASSLRLAKTGDTQYF; v_call: TRBV11-2; clone_size: .
cdr3_aa: CASSLDRAYEQYF; v_call: TRBV5-6; clone_size: .
cdr3_aa: CASSLGRGLYGYTF; v_call: TRBV5-6; clone_size: .
cdr3_aa: CASSLAIRAQGGYTF; v_call: TRBV5-1; clone_size: .
cdr3_aa: CASGFRNTEAFF; v_call: TRBV6-5; clone_size: .
cdr3_aa: CASSRGDSFTYNEQFF; v_call: TRBV19; clone_size: .
cdr3_aa: CASSQDSLFTYEQYF; v_call: TRBV4-1; clone_size: .
cdr3_aa: CASSLGTGAVGTEAFF; v_call: TRBV7-9; clone_size: .
cdr3_aa: CASQPGLAHNEQFF; v_call: TRBV5-1; clone_size: .
cdr3_aa: CATSRGLQGAGETEAFF; v_call: TRBV15; clone_size: .
cdr3_aa: CASSPRVRGTGDTQYF; v_call: TRBV7-3; clone_size: .
cdr3_aa: CATSRGTSGGAYNEQFF; v_call: TRBV15; clone_size: .
cdr3_aa: CASSYELTQYF; v_call: TRBV6-5; clone_size: .
cdr3_aa: CASSFGGAPEAFF; v_call: TRBV5-1; clone_size: .
cdr3_aa: CASGDRAYGYTF; v_call: TRBV6-5; clone_size: .
cdr3_aa: CASTDSSRPQHF; v_call: TRBV6-6; clone_size: .
cdr3_aa: CASGVTEAFF; v_call: TRBV10-1; clone_size: .
cdr3_aa: CASSLSGSWSYEQYF; v_call: TRBV5-1; clone_size: .
cdr3_aa: CASSPRQGDTEAFF; v_call: TRBV18; clone_size: .
cdr3_aa: CASSFHRSYEQYF; v_call: TRBV11-1; clone_size: .
cdr3_aa: CASSLGQGNNSPLHF; v_call: TRBV5-4; clone_size: .
cdr3_aa: CASSTGLAGVNEQFF; v_call: TRBV5-1; clone_size: .
cdr3_aa: CASSGLAGGQLGANVLTF; v_call: TRBV6-1; clone_size: .
cdr3_aa: CASSGERTGFDEQYF; v_call: TRBV25-1; clone_size: .
cdr3_aa: CASSWGTSTDTQYF; v_call: TRBV5-1; clone_size: .
cdr3_aa: CASSGRGQSYEQYF; v_call: TRBV19; clone_size: .
cdr3_aa: CAIRTSGDTNTGELFF; v_call: TRBV11-3; clone_size: .
cdr3_aa: CASSPKGTGYNEQFF; v_call: TRBV7-3; clone_size: once
cdr3_aa: CASSTGVFSYEQYF; v_call: TRBV13; clone_size: .
cdr3_aa: CASRPGLAGGGTDTQYF; v_call: TRBV6-4; clone_size: .
cdr3_aa: CASSLDRATGNTIYF; v_call: TRBV6-5; clone_size: .
cdr3_aa: CASRWRGPTDTQYF; v_call: TRBV5-1; clone_size: .
cdr3_aa: CASSRNRGRAETQYF; v_call: TRBV5-1; clone_size: .
cdr3_aa: CASTGQYEQYF; v_call: TRBV11-2; clone_size: .
cdr3_aa: CAISQQGELYGYTF; v_call: TRBV10-3; clone_size: .
cdr3_aa: CASGQGLAAHNEQFF; v_call: TRBV12-5; clone_size: .
cdr3_aa: CASSLDQTAFVAFF; v_call: TRBV11-2; clone_size: .
cdr3_aa: CASSWRASGISYEQYF; v_call: TRBV5-1; clone_size: .
cdr3_aa: CASSFSGGVFYGYTF; v_call: TRBV28; clone_size: .
cdr3_aa: CASSLYSPGTNTGELFF; v_call: TRBV27; clone_size: .
cdr3_aa: CASSWDRAGFEAFF; v_call: TRBV5-1; clone_size: .